The rows below give T cell receptor beta chains drawn from one sample of a study of T-cell memory formation after mild COVID-19. A single record per CDR3 protein comes from TCRdb applying MiXCR to the 5' RACE reads. The sample carries under 300,000 distinct CDR3 sequences, over 7% recorded once. The sequencing input was PBMCs or a T cell subset sorted from them (not recorded which). The source is a man aged 18 to 30 who had mild COVID-19 (a few samples of this study predate the infection). Cell type and time point are not known. The CDR3 runs from the conserved cysteine through the conserved F or W. A D gene is named only where the DNA matches it firmly. The size field is filled for only some rows; it gives once, few, many or a size class.

V	D	length	size	J	DNA	CDR3
TRBV6-2/TRBV6-3	-	13	-	TRBJ2-1	TGTGCCAGCGGAACGGGGGATTCGGGGGAGCAGTTCTTC	CASGTGDSGEQFF
TRBV6-5	TRBD1	13	-	TRBJ1-2	TGTGCCAGCAGACCGGGACAGGGGTATGGCTACACCTTC	CASRPGQGYGYTF
TRBV7-2	-	15	few	TRBJ1-2	TGTGCCAGCAGCTCATCCCCCAGGAGCAACTATGGCTACACCTTC	CASSSSPRSNYGYTF
TRBV6-2/TRBV6-3	TRBD1	16	few	TRBJ2-5	TGTGCCAGCAGTTACTCGATCGGACAGGGGGAAGAGACCCAGTACTTC	CASSYSIGQGEETQYF
TRBV7-2	TRBD2	16	many	TRBJ2-3	TGTGCCAGCAGCTTTGTCCCTCTAGCGGGGAGGGATACGCAGTATTTT	CASSFVPLAGRDTQYF
TRBV7-9	TRBD2	17	-	TRBJ2-5	TGTGCCAGCAGCGCCCGACTAGCGGGGGGGTATAGTGAGACCCAGTACTTC	CASSARLAGGYSETQYF
TRBV18	TRBD2	15	few	TRBJ2-7	TGTGCCAGCTCCCCCAGCGGACTAGCGGGAGTCGAGCAGTACTTC	CASSPSGLAGVEQYF
TRBV5-6	-	15	few	TRBJ2-7	TGTGCCAGCAGCCTGACAGGTAGGAGCTCCTACGAGCAGTACTTC	CASSLTGRSSYEQYF
TRBV6-1	-	12	-	TRBJ1-1	TGTGCCAGCAGTTTGCAGTGGACTGAAGCTTTCTTT	CASSLQWTEAFF
TRBV30	-	13	-	TRBJ1-4	TGTGCCTGGAGTCTGGGGTCTAATGAAAAACTGTTTTTT	CAWSLGSNEKLFF
TRBV30	-	12	few	TRBJ2-1	TGTGCCTGGAGTGTATACCGTCCTGAGCAGTTCTTC	CAWSVYRPEQFF